This T cell receptor (beta chain) was observed in a study of metastatic and nonmetastatic thyroid tumors. Findings and limits, study-wide: A significant increase in TCR beta diversity was reportedly seen in malignant thyroid tumors relative to benign nodules, in blood and tumor.

This clone was detected a few times. Its antigen is undetermined. Germline loops: CDR1 DFQATT, CDR2 SNEGSKA (reference sequence). The V and J ends lost 6 bases and 1 base, in that order; junction bases with no gene match: 3. This CDR3 contains 15 residues. All patients were treatment-naive before thyroid surgery. With MiXCR, TCRdb reprocessed the PCR reads. The sample shows around 45,000 clones, about 3.3% of them seen only once. Material: blood. The TCR comes from a female donor with papillary thyroid cancer or a benign thyroid nodule (not recorded which). Some clones in this sample may be carry-over from other donors' samples. The V and J genes are TRBV20-1 and TRBJ2-1, with 13 bases aligning to TRBD2. The CDR3 sequence is CSARGLAGSYNEQFF. The CDR3 region has the DNA TGCAGTGCAAGGGGACTAGCGGGGTCCTACAATGAGCAGTTCTTC.